This TCR beta chain was sequenced during a study of blood T cell repertoires in COVID-19. About the research overall: T cells, B-cell-depleted T cells, or PBMCs provided the cDNA or gDNA that served as material.

Sequencing used immunoSEQ multiplex PCR; TCRdb keeps in-frame clones, though not all of them. The sample includes 380,000 or so clones, approximately 90% seen only once; the top ten take about 0.89%. This clone was counted a single time. Germline values: CDR1 SGHRS, CDR2 YFSETQ. V gave up 4 bases and J gave up 6 bases; unmatched junction bases: 9. The CDR3 has 15 residues. The clonotype originates from a young woman with acute COVID-19. The chain recombines TRBV5-1 with TRBJ2-4; the match to TRBD2 covers 8 bases. Specimen: PBMCs or T cells enriched from blood (not recorded which). CDR3 nucleotides: TGCGCCAGCAGCCTAGTAGCGGGACAAGGAAACATTCAGTACTTC. Its translation: CASSLVAGQGNIQYF.